Sequencing of this TCR beta chain was carried out in a study of blood T cell repertoires in COVID-19. Measured with immunoSEQ multiplex PCR; TCRdb has only the in-frame clones, and not every one. Of fewer than 250,000 clones listed, just over 85% are singletons. Losses at the gene ends were 5 bases for V and 2 bases for J; bases not matched to a gene: 12. Germline assignment: CDR1 SGHVS and CDR2 FNYEAQ. This CDR3 is built from 17 residues. Participants spanned ages about 18 to 90 years and resided in about two dozen US areas. This rearrangement joins TRBV7-6 to TRBJ2-3; 8 bases are a match to TRBD2. The sample was PBMCs or T cells enriched from blood (not recorded which). This clonotype was obtained from a woman aged 40 to 50 with acute COVID-19. The CDR3 loop reads CASSRSRLASITDTQYF. The DNA for the CDR3 is TGTGCCAGCAGCCGGAGCCGACTAGCGAGTATCACAGATACGCAGTATTTT.